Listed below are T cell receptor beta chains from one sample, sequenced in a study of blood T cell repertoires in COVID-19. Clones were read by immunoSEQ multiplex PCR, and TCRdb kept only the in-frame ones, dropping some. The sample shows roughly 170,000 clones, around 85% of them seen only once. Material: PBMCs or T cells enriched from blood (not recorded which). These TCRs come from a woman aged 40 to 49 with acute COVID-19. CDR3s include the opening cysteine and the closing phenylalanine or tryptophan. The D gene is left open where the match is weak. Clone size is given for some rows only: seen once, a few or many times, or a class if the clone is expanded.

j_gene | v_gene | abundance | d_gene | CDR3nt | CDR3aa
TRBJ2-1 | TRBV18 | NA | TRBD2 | TGTGCCAGCTCATGGCCGGGACTAGCGGGAGGGCCCGAATTCTACAATGAGCAGTTCTTC | CASSWPGLAGGPEFYNEQFF
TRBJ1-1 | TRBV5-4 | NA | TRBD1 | TGTGCCAGCAGCCCGACCGGGACAGGGCGGGTGGGAGCTTTCTTT | CASSPTGTGRVGAFF
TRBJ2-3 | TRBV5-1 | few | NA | TGCGCCAGCAGCGCTGGCCTGTCGGGGACGCAGTATTTT | CASSAGLSGTQYF
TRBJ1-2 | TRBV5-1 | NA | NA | TGCGCCAGCAGCTTATTAGGGGAGGGTGGCTACACCTTC | CASSLLGEGGYTF
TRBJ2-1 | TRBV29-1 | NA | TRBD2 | TGCAGCGTTGGAATGGGGGTAGCGGGTGGAGGGAACTACAATGAGCAGTTCTTC | CSVGMGVAGGGNYNEQFF
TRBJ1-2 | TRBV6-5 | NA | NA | TGTGCCAGCAGTTACGGACACGACTATGGCTACACCTTC | CASSYGHDYGYTF
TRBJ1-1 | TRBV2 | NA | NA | TGTGCCAGCATCAGGCGAAGGAACACTGAAGCTTTCTTT | CASIRRRNTEAFF
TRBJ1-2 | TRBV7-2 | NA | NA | TGTGCCAGCAGCATATCAGGGGATGGCTACACCTTC | CASSISGDGYTF
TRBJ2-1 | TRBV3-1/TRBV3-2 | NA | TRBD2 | TGTGCCAGCAGCCAAGGGGTAGCGGGAGCGCCTCATGAGCAGTTCTTC | CASSQGVAGAPHEQFF
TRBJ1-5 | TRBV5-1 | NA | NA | TGCGCCAGCAGCTTCGGAGACTCCAATCAGCCCCAGCATTTT | CASSFGDSNQPQHF
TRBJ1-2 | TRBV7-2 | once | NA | TGTGCCAGCAGCTTAGTGGAGGGGCTGATTGACTATGGCTACACCTTC | CASSLVEGLIDYGYTF
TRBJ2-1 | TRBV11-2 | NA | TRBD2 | TGTGCCAGCAGCTTAGCCCAGACTAGCATAGGGCAGAATGAGCAGTTCTTC | CASSLAQTSIGQNEQFF
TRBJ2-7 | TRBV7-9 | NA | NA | TGTGCCAGCAGCCAGGGGAGGGGGTACATCTACGAGCAGTACTTC | CASSQGRGYIYEQYF
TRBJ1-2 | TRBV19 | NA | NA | TGTGCCAGTAGTGTGGACAGTGGCTATGGCTACACCTTC | CASSVDSGYGYTF
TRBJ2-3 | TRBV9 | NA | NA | TGTGCCAGCAGCTCCGATTTAGCTACCACAGATACGCAGTATTTT | CASSSDLATTDTQYF
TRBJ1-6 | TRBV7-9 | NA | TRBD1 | TGTGCCAGCAGCAAATGGACAGGGGGCGCAGACTATTCACCCCTCCACTTT | CASSKWTGGADYSPLHF